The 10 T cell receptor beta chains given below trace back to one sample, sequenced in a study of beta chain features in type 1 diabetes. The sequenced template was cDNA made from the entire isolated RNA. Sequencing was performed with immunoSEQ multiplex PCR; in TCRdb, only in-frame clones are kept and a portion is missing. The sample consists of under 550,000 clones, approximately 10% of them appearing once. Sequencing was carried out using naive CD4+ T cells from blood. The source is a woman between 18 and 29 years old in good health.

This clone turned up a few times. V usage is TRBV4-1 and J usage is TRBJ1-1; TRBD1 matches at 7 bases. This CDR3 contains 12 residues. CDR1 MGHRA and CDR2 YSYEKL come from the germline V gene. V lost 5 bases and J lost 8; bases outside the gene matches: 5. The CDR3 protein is CASSATGAEAFF. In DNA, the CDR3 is TGCGCCAGCAGCGCTACAGGGGCCGAAGCTTTCTTT.

The CDR3 DNA follows: TGTGCCAGCAGCCCAGGCCCCTTCCGGCGTGGGGAGTTCTTC. Protein sequence: CASSPGPFRRGEFF. This rearrangement joins TRBV11-2 to TRBJ2-1, with no clear D. The CDR3 is 14 residues long. Germline V gene sequence: CDR1 SGHAT, CDR2 FQNNGV. The germline V and J ends were trimmed by 5 bases and 14 bases, with 22 bases remaining between them.

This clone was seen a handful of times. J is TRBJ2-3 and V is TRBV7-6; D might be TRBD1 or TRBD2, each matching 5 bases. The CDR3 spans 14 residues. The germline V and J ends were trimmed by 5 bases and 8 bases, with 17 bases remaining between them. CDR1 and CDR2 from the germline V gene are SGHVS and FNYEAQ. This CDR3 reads CASSPASRGTTQYF. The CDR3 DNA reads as TGTGCCAGCAGCCCCGCGTCGAGGGGAACTACGCAGTATTTT.

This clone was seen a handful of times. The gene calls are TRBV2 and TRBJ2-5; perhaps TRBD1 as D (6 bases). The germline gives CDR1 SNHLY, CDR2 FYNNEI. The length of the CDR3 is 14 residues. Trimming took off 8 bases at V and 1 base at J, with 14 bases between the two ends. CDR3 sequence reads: CASSFGTTQETQYF. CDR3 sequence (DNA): TGTGCCAGCTCGTTTGGGACAACCCAAGAGACCCAGTACTTC. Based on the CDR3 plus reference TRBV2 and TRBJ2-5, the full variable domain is EPEVTQTPSHQVTQMGQEVILRCVPISNHLYFYWYRQILGQKVEFLVSFYNNEISEKSEIFDDQFSVERPDGSNFTLKIRSTKLEDSAMYFCASSFGTTQETQYFGPGTRLLVL.

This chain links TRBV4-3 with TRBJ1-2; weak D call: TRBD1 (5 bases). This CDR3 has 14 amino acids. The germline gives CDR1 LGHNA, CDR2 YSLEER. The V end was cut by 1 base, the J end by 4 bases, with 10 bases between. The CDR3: CASSQAGYGYGYTF. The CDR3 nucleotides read TGCGCCAGCAGCCAAGCAGGGTACGGCTATGGCTACACCTTC.

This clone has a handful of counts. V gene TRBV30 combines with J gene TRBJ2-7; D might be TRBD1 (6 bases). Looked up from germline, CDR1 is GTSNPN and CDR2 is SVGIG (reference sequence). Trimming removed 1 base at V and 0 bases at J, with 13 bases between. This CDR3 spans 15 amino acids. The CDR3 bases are TGTGCCTGGAGTGCTGGACAGAGGAGCTCCTACGAGCAGTACTTC. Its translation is CAWSAGQRSSYEQYF.

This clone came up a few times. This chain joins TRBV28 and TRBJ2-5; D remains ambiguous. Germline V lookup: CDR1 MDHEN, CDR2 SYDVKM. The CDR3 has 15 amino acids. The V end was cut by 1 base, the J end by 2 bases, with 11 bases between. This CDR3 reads CASSLSGRKQETQYF. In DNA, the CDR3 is TGTGCCAGCAGTTTATCAGGCAGGAAACAAGAGACCCAGTACTTC.

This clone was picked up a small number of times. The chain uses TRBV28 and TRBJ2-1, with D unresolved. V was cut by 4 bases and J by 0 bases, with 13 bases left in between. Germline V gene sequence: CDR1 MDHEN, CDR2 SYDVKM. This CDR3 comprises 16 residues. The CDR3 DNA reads TGTGCCAGCAGTTCCGCGGAGTCCCGCTCCTACAATGAGCAGTTCTTC. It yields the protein CASSSAESRSYNEQFF. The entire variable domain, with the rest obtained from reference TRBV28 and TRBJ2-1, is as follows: DVKVTQSSRYLVKRTGEKVFLECVQDMDHENMFWYRQDPGLGLRLIYFSYDVKMKEKGDIPEGYSVSREKKERFSLILESASTNQTSMYLCASSSAESRSYNEQFFGPGTRLTVL.

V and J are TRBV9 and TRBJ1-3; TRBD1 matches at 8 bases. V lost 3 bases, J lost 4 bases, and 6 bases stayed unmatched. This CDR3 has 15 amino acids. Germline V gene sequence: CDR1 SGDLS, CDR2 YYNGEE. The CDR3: CASSAPGGFGNTIYF. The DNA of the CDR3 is TGTGCCAGCAGCGCCCCAGGGGGCTTCGGAAACACCATATATTTT.

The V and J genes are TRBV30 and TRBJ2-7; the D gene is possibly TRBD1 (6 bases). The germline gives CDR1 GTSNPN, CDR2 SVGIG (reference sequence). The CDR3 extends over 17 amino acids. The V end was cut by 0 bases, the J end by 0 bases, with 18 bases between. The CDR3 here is CAWSVPGKTGSSYEQYF. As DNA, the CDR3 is TGTGCCTGGAGTGTACCCGGCAAGACAGGAAGCTCCTACGAGCAGTACTTC.